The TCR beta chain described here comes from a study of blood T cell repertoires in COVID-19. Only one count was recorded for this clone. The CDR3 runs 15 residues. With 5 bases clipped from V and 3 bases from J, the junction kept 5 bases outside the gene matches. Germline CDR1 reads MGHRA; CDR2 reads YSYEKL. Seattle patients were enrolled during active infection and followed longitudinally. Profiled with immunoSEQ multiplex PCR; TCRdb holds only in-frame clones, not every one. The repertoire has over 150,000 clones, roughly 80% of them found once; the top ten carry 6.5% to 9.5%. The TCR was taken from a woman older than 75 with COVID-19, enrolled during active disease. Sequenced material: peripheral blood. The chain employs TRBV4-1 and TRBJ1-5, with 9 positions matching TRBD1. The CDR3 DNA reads TGCGCCAGCAGCGAGGGACAGGGAAACAATCAGCCCCAGCATTTT. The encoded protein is CASSEGQGNNQPQHF.